The present entry profiles one TCR beta chain with its context. The source of the sample is a study of blood T cell repertoires in COVID-19. As for the study in general: Sources were T cells, B-cell-depleted T cells, or PBMCs; the material itself was cDNA or gDNA.

The CDR3 contains 13 residues. V was cut by 7 bases and J by 0 bases, with 12 bases left in between. Germline V gives CDR1 SQVTM, CDR2 ANQGSEA. The authors' processing: Reference gene primer amplification yielded estimated nucleated cell counts. Clones were sequenced by immunoSEQ multiplex PCR, and TCRdb holds only the in-frame ones, with some missing. V, J and clone size are those of that table, while D and trimming were read from the DNA. Here the sample spans about 40,000 clones, approximately 88% being singletons. The sequencing sample was made of peripheral blood. The origin of this receptor is a woman between 65 and 79 years old with acute or convalescent COVID-19. The V and J genes are TRBV29-1 and TRBJ1-1, with TRBD1 as a possible D gene (5 bases). CDR3 DNA: TGCAGCGCCTCGACAGAATTGAACACTGAAGCTTTCTTT. Encoded protein: CSASTELNTEAFF.